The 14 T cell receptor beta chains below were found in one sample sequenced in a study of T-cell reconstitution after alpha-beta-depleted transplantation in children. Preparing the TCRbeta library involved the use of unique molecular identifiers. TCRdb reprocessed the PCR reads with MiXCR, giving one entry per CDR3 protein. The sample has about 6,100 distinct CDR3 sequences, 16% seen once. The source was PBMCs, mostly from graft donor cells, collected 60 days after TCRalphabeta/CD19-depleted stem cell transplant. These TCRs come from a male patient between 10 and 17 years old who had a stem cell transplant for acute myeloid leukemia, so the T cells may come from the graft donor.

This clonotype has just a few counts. The CDR3 loop is CASSLSGSVAKNIQYF. In nucleotides, the CDR3 is TGTGCCAGCAGCCTTAGCGGGAGCGTAGCCAAAAACATTCAGTACTTC. The chain combines TRBV7-2 with TRBJ2-4; 9 bases are shared with TRBD2. The CDR3 contains 16 residues. CDR1 is SGHTA, CDR2 FQGNSA, per germline. The V gene end was trimmed by 5 bases and the J gene end by 0 bases; junction bases not matched to a gene: 5.

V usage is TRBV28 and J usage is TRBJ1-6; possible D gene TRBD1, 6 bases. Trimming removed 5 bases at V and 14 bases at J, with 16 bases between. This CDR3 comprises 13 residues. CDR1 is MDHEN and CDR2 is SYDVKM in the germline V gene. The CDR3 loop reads CASSKPQGQALHF. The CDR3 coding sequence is TGTGCCAGCAGTAAACCACAGGGCCAAGCCCTCCACTTT.

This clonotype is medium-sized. The CDR3 spells CASSFFGGEQYF. DNA for the CDR3: TGTGCCAGCAGCTTCTTTGGTGGCGAGCAGTACTTC. V usage is TRBV7-2 and J usage is TRBJ2-7; D remains unclear. Germline V gives CDR1 SGHTA, CDR2 FQGNSA. V lost 3 bases, J lost 6 bases, and 9 bases lay in between. The CDR3 sequence is 12 residues long.

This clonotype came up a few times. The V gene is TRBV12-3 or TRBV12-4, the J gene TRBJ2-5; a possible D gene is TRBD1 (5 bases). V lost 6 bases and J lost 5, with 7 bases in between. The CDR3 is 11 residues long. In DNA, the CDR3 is TGTGCCAGCAGCAAGGGGGAGACCCAGTACTTC. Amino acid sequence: CASSKGETQYF.

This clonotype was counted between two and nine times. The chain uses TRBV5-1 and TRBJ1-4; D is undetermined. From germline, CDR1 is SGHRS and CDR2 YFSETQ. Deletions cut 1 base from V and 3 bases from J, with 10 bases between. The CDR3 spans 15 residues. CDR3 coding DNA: TGCGCCAGCAGCTTGATGGGCCCCCCTAATGAAAAACTGTTTTTT. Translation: CASSLMGPPNEKLFF.

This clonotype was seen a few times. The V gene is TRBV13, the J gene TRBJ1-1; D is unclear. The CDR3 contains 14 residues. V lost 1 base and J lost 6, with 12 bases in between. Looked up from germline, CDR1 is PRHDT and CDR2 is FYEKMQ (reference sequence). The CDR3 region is CASSLVNTASEAFF. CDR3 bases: TGTGCCAGCAGCTTAGTAAATACGGCTTCTGAAGCTTTCTTT.

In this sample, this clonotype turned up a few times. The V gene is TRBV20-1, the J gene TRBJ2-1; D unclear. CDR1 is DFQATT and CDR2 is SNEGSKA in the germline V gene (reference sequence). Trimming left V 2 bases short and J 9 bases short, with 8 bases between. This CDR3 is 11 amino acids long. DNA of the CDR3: TGCAGTGCTAGAAGTACTGGTGAGCAGTTCTTC. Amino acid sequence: CSARSTGEQFF.

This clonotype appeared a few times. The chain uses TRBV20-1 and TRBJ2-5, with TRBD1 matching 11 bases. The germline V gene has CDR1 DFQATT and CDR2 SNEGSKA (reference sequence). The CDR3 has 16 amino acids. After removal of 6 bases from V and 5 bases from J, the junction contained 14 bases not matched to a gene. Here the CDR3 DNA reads TGCAGTGCCGGGGACAGGGGGTTTGTTGGGTCGGAGACCCAGTACTTC. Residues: CSAGDRGFVGSETQYF.

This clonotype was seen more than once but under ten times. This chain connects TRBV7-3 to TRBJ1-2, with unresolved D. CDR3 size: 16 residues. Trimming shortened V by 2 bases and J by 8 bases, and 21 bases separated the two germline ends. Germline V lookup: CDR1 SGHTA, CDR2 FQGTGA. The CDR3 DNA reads TGTGCCAGCAGCTTAGATCGCGGTGGCCCTATGACCGGCTACACCTTC. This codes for CASSLDRGGPMTGYTF.

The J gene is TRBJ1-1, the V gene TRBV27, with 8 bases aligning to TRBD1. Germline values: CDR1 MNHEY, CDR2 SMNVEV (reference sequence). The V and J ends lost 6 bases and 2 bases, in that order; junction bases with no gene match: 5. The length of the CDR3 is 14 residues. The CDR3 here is CASRDRGVNTEAFF. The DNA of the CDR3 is TGTGCCAGCAGAGACAGGGGCGTTAACACTGAAGCTTTCTTT.

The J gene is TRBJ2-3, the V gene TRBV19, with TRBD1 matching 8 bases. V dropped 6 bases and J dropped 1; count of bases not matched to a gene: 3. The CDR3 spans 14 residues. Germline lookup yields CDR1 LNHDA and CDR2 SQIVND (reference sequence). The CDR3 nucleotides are TGTGCCAGTAGGGGGACAGGCCGCACAGATACGCAGTATTTT. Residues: CASRGTGRTDTQYF.

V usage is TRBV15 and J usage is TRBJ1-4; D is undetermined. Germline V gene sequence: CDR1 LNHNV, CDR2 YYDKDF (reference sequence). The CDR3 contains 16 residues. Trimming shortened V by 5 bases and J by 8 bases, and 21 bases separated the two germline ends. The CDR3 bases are TGTGCCACCAGCTCGGCCTCGAGGGCCTCTGAGGAAAAACTGTTTTTT. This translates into CATSSASRASEEKLFF.

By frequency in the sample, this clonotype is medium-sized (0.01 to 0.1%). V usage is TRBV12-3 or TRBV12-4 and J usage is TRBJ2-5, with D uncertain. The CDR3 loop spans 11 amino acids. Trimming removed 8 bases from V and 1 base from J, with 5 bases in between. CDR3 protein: CASALQETQYF. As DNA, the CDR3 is TGTGCCAGCGCCCTCCAAGAGACCCAGTACTTC.

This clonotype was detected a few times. CDR3: CASFRDAAGGRPYNEQFF. The CDR3 nucleotides read TGTGCCAGTTTTCGGGATGCAGCGGGAGGGCGCCCCTACAATGAGCAGTTCTTC. The genes are TRBV11-3 and TRBJ2-1; 10 bases map to TRBD2. CDR3 length: 18 amino acids. V shed 9 bases, J shed 2 bases, and the junction held 16 bases outside the gene matches. The germline V gene has CDR1 SGHNT and CDR2 YENEEA.